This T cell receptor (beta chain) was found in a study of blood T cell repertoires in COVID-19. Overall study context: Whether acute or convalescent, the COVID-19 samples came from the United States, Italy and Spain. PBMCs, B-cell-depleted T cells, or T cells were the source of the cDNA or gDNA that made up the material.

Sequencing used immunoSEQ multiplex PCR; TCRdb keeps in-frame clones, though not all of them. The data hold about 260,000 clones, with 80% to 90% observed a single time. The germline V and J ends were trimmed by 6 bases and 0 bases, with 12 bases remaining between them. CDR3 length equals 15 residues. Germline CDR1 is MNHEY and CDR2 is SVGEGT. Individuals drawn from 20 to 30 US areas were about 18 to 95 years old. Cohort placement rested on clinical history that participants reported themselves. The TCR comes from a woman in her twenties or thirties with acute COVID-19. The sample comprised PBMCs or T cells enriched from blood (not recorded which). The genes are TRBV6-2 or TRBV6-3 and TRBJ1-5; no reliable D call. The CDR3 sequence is CASRYRDISNQPQHF. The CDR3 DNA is TGTGCCAGCAGGTACCGGGATATTAGCAATCAGCCCCAGCATTTT.